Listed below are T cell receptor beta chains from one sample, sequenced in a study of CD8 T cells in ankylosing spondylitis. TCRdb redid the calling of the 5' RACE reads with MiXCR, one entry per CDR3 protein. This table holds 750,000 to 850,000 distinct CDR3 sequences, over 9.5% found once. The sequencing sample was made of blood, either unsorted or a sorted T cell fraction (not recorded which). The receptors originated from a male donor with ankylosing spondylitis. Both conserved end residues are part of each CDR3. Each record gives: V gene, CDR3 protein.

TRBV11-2 CASSEPTGKDGYTF
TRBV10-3 CAISPNRGPENEQFF
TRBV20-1 CSASGAPRNYNEQFF
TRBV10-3 CAIKKTSTDTQYF
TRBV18 CASSPSTGAYEQYF
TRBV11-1 CASSLALWLAGAESGAGELFF
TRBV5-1 CASSLFHSPTGDEQFF
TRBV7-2 CASSATGGASTDTQYF
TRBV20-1 CSARDHLEEYF
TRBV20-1 CSARTPWAGGLSTDTQYF
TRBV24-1 CATSDPRRGDTGELFF
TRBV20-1 CSAAPSGGNTIYF
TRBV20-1 CSARDRIDYEQYF
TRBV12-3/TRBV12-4 CASRTGMDTGELFF
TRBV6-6 CASSLDSRDYGYTF
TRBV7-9 CASSLAFVEQYF
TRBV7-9 CASSLRNPGRYTF
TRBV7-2 CASSLGREAGELFF
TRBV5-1 CASSLGERGQPQHF
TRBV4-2 CASSQPTGGENIQYF
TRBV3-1 CASSELLAGDQRGETQYF
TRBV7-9 CAADTGFSTDTQYF
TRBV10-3 CAISARGGRNTEAFF
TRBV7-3 CASSQVRASTDTQYF
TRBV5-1 CASSLFSGAPRETQYF
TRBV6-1 CASSRDTNYGYTF
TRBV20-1 CSAGRDENNEQFF
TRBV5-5 CASSSTSGGYGEQFF
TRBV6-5 CASSYLRPRPSGSYEQYF
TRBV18 CASSTQRLRNTGELFF
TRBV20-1 CSAIDRGKETYEQYF
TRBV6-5 CASSYSDRELLTDTQYF
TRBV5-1 CASRRGANTYNEQFF
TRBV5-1 CASSFRTDSNEQFF
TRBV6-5 CASSYSIGGTKNF
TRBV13 CASSPAGGQGYYEQYF
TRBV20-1 CSARVAMDTEAFF
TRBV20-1 CSAREGVNYGYTF